This T cell receptor (beta chain) was found in a study of technical replicates of blood from several donors. The CDR3 has 17 residues. The ends lost 2 bases at V and 1 base at J; junction bases unmatched: 6. CDR1 is SGHAT, CDR2 FQNNGV, per germline. TCRdb keeps only in-frame clones here, not all; method: immunoSEQ multiplex PCR. The repertoire holds 85,000 to 100,000 clones, with about 94% as singletons. The chain combines TRBV11-2 with TRBJ2-7; 12 bases agree with TRBD2. The origin of this receptor is a human donor in good health. The sample taken for sequencing was T cells isolated from PBMCs. DNA of the CDR3: TGTGCCAGCAGCTTAAGGACTAGCGGGACCCTTTCCTACGAGCAGTACTTC. Translated: CASSLRTSGTLSYEQYF.